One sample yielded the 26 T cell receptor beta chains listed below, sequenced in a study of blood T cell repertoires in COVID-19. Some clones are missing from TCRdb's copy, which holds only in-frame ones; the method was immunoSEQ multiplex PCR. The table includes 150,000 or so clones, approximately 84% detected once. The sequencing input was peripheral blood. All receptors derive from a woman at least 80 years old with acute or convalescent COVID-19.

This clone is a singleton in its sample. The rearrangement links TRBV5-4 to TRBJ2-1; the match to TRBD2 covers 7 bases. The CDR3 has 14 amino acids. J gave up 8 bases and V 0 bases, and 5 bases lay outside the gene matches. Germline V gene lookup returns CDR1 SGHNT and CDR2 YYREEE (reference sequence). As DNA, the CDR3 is TGTGCCAGCAGCTTGGCGGGAGGTACTCATGAGCAGTTCTTC. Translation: CASSLAGGTHEQFF.

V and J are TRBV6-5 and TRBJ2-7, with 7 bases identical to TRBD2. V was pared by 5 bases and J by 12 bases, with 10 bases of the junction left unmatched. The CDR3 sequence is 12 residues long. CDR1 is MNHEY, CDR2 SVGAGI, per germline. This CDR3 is CASSPAAGDLYF. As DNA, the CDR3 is TGTGCCAGCAGTCCCGCGGCGGGAGACTTGTACTTC.

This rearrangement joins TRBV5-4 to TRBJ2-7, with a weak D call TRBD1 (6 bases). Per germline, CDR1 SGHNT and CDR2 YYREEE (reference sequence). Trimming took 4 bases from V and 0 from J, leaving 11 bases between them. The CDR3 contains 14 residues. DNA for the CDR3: TGTGCCAGCAGCCGTCGGGACAACTCCTACGAGCAGTACTTC. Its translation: CASSRRDNSYEQYF.

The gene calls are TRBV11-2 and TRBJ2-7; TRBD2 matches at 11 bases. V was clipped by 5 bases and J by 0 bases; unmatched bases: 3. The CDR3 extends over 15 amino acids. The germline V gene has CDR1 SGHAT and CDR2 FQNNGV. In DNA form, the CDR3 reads TGTGCCAGCAGCCTGGGACTAGCGGCCTCCTACGAGCAGTACTTC. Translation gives CASSLGLAASYEQYF. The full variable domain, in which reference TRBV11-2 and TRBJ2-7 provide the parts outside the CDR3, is EAGVAQSPRYKIIEKRQSVAFWCNPISGHATLYWYQQILGQGPKLLIQFQNNGVVDDSQLPKDRFSAERLKGVDSTLKIQPAKLEDSAVYLCASSLGLAASYEQYFGPGTRLTVT.

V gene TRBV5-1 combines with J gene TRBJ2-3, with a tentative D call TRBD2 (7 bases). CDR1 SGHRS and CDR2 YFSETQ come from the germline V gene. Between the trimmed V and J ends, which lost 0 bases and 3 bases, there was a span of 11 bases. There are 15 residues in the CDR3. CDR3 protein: CASSLVRGGTDTQYF. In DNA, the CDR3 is TGCGCCAGCAGCTTGGTCAGGGGAGGGACAGATACGCAGTATTTT.

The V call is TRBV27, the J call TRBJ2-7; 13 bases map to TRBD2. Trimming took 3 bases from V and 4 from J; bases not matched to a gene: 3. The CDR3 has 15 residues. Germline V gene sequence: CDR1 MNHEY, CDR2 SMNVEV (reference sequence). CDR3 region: CASSFGTSGMYEQYF. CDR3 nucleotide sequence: TGTGCCAGCAGTTTTGGGACTAGCGGGATGTACGAGCAGTACTTC.

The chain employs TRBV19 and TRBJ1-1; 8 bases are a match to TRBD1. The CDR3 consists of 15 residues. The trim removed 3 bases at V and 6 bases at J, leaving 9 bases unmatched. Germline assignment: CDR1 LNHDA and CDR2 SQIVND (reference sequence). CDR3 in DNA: TGTGCCAGTAGTATTCTCGGACAGGGAAACCCTGAAGCTTTCTTT. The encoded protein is CASSILGQGNPEAFF.

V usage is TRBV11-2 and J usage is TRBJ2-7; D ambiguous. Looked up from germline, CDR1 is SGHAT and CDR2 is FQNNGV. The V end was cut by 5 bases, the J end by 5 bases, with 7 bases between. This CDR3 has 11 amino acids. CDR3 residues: CASSLIDEQYF. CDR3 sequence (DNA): TGTGCCAGCAGCCTAATCGACGAGCAGTACTTC.

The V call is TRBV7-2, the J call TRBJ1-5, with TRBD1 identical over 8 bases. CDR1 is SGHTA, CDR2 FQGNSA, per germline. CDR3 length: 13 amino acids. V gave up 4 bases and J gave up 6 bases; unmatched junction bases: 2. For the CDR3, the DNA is TGTGCCAGCAGCTCGGACAGGGTTCAGCCCCAGCATTTT. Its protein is CASSSDRVQPQHF.

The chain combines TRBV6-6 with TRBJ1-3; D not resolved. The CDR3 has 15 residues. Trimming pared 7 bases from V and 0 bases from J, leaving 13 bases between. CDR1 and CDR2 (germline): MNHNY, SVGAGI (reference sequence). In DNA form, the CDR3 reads TGTGCCAGCACAACACCCGGGGACTCTGGAAACACCATATATTTT. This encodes CASTTPGDSGNTIYF.

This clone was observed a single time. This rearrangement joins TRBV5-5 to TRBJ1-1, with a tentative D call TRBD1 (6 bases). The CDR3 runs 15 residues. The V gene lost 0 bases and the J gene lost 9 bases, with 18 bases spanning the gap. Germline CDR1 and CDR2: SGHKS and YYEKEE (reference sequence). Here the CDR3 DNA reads TGTGCCAGCAGCTTGGCCATATGGGACACGGCGCAAGCTTTCTTT. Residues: CASSLAIWDTAQAFF.

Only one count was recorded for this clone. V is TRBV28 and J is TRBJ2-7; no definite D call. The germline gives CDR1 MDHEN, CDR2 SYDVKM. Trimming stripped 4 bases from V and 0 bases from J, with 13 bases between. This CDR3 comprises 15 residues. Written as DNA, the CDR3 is TGTGCCAGCAGTTCCGGAGTGGCGGTCTCCTACGAGCAGTACTTC. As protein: CASSSGVAVSYEQYF.

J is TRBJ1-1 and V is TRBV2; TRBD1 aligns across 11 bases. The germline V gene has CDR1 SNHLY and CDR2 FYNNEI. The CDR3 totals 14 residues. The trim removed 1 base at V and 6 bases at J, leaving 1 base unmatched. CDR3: CASSEGTGGPEAFF. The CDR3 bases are TGTGCCAGCAGTGAAGGGACAGGGGGCCCTGAAGCTTTCTTT.

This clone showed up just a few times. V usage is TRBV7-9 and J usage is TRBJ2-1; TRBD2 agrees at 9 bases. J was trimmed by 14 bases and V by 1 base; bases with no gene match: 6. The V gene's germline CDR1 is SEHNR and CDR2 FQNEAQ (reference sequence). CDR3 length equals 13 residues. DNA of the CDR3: TGTGCCAGCAGCTTAGGAAATAGCGGGAGAAAGTTCTTC. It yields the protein CASSLGNSGRKFF.

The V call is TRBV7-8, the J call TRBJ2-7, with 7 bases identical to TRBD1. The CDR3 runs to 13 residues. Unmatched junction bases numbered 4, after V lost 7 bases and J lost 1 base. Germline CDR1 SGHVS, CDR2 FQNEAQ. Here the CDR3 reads CASIGTASYEQYF. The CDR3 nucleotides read TGTGCCAGCATTGGGACAGCTTCCTACGAGCAGTACTTC.

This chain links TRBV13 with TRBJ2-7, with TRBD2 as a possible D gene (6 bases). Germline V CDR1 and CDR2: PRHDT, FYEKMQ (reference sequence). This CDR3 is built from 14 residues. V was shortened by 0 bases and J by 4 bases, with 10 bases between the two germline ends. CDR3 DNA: TGTGCCAGCAGCTTAGGAAAGGGGAGGTACGAGCAGTACTTC. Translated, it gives CASSLGKGRYEQYF.

The CDR3: CASSPQTGRNTEAFF. The CDR3 bases are TGTGCCAGCAGCCCACAGACAGGAAGGAACACTGAAGCTTTCTTT. The V gene is TRBV9, the J gene TRBJ1-1; perhaps TRBD1 as D (6 bases). CDR3 length: 15 residues. From germline, CDR1 is SGDLS and CDR2 YYNGEE. V dropped 4 bases and J dropped 1 base, with 14 bases sitting between them.

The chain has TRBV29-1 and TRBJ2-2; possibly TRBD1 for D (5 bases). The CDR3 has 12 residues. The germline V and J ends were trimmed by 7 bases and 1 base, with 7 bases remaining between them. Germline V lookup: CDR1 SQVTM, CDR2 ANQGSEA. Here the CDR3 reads CSGTGNTGELFF. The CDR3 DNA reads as TGCAGCGGCACAGGGAACACCGGGGAGCTGTTTTTT.

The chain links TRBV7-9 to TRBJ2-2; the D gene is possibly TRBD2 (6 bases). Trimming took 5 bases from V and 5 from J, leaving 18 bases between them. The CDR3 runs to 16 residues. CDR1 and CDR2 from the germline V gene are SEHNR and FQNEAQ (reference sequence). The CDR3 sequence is CASSQDWGERTGELFF. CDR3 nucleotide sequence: TGTGCCAGCAGCCAGGATTGGGGGGAAAGGACCGGGGAGCTGTTTTTT.

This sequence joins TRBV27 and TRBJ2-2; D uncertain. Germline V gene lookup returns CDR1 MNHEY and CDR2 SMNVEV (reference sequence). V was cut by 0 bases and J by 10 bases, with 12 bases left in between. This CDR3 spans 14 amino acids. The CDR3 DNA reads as TGTGCCAGCAGTTTATCGGGCCGTCCGGCGGAGCTGTTTTTT. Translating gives CASSLSGRPAELFF.

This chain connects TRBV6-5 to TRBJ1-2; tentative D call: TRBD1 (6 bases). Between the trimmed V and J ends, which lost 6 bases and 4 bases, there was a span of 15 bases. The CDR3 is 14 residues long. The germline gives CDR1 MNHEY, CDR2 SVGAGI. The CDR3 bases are TGTGCCAGCAGCGAGAATGGACAGCTCTATGGCTACACCTTC. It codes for CASSENGQLYGYTF.

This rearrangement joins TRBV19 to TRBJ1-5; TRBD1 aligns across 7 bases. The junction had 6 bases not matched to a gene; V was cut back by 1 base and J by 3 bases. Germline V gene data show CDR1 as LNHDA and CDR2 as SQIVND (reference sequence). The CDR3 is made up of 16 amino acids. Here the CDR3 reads CASSIARDSLNQPQHF. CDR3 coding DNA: TGTGCCAGTAGTATAGCCCGGGACAGCCTCAATCAGCCCCAGCATTTT.

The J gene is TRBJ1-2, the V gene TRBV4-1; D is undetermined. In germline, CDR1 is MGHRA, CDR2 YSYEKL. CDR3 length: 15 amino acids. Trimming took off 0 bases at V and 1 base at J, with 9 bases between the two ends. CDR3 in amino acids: CASSQERTINYGYTF. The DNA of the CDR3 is TGCGCCAGCAGCCAAGAACGGACTATTAACTATGGCTACACCTTC.

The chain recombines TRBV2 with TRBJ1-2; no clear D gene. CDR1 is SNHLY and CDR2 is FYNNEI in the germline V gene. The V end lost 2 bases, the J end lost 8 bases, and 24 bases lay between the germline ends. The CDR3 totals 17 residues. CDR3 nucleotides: TGTGCCAGCAGTGAAATACATATCGAGGGTGCGGGTGTGGGCTACACCTTC. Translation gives CASSEIHIEGAGVGYTF.

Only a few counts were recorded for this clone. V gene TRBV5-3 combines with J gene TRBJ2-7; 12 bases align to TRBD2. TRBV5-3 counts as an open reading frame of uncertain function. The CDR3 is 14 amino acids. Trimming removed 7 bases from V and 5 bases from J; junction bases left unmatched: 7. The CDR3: CARPQTSGSNEQYF. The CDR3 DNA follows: TGTGCCAGACCCCAGACTAGCGGGAGCAACGAGCAGTACTTC.

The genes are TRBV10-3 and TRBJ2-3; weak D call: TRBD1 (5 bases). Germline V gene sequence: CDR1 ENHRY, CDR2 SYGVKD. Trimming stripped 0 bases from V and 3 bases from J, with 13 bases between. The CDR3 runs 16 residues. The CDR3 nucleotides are TGTGCCATCAGTGAGTCCCCCTCCCGACAGACAGATACGCAGTATTTT. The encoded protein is CAISESPSRQTDTQYF.